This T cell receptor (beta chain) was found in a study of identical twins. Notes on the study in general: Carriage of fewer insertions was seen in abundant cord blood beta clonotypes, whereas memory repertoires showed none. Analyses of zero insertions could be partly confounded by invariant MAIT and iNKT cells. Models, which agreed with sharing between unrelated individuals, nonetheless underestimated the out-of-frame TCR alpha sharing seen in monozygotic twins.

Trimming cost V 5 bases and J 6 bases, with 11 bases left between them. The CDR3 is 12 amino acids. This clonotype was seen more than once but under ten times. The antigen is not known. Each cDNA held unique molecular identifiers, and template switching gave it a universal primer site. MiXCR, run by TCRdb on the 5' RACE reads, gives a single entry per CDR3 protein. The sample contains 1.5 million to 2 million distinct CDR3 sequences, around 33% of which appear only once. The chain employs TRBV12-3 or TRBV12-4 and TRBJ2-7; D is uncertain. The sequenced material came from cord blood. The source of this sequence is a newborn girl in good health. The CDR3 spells CASSRSSGEQYF. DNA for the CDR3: TGTGCCAGCAGTCGGTCCAGTGGCGAGCAGTACTTC.